Below, 22 T cell receptor beta chains from the same sample are listed, as sequenced in a study of blood T cells in healthy people across ages. Primers used in a second PCR of roughly 6 to 11 cycles were a sample-barcoded 5' primer and a J-beta primer mix. From the 5' RACE reads, TCRdb called clonotypes with MiXCR, one entry per CDR3 protein. This table has more than 900,000 distinct CDR3 sequences, 25% to 30% appearing once. This same sample was also taken into another study, of T cells of mothers and their children.

Sequencing used blood. These receptors originate from a woman in her thirties or forties in good health.

This clonotype was picked up a small number of times. The chain carries TRBV4-1 and TRBJ1-1, with D tentatively TRBD1 (5 bases). The germline V gene has CDR1 MGHRA and CDR2 YSYEKL. The CDR3 totals 15 residues. Trimming left V 3 bases short and J 4 bases short, with 15 bases between. CDR3 in DNA: TGCGCCAGCAGCCAGCCGGCAGGGAGGGTCACTGAAGCTTTCTTT. Protein: CASSQPAGRVTEAFF.

The V and J genes are TRBV9 and TRBJ2-3; 10 nucleotides line up with TRBD2. This CDR3 has 18 amino acids. V was pared by 7 bases and J by 1 base, with 15 bases of the junction left unmatched. Germline V gives CDR1 SGDLS, CDR2 YYNGEE. This CDR3 reads CASPLGVGLAPRTDTQYF. The CDR3 DNA follows: TGTGCCAGCCCCCTAGGGGTGGGACTAGCGCCTCGCACAGATACGCAGTATTTT. The variable domain in full, with the rest retrieved from reference TRBV9 and TRBJ2-3, is DSGVTQTPKHLITATGQRVTLRCSPRSGDLSVYWYQQSLDQGLQFLIQYYNGEERAKGNILERFSAQQFPDLHSELNLSSLELGDSALYFCASPLGVGLAPRTDTQYFGPGTRLTVL.

As to this clonotype: A much larger clone lies a single base off, so this may be a read error. The chain is built from TRBV7-2 and TRBJ2-5; TRBD1 matches 10 bases. The CDR3 totals 15 residues. Germline assignment: CDR1 SGHTA and CDR2 FQGNSA. Trimming cost V 4 bases and J 7 bases; bases outside gene matches: 9. The CDR3, as DNA: TGTGCCAGCAGCTCGGGACAGGGGTTAGGAAGGACCCAGTACTTC. Amino acid sequence: CASSSGQGLGRTQYF.

The chain combines TRBV5-1 with TRBJ1-4; a weak D match, TRBD1 (5 bases). Germline V lookup: CDR1 SGHRS, CDR2 YFSETQ. The V and J ends lost 5 bases and 3 bases respectively, with 11 bases between them. CDR3 length: 14 residues. CDR3 amino acids: CASSWGKANEKLFF. DNA for the CDR3: TGCGCCAGCAGTTGGGGGAAGGCTAATGAAAAACTGTTTTTT.

This chain links TRBV5-1 with TRBJ2-3, with D possibly TRBD1 on 6 matching bases. V lost 0 bases and J 4 bases, leaving 12 bases between the germline ends. Germline V gives CDR1 SGHRS, CDR2 YFSETQ. The CDR3 runs 15 residues. In nucleotides, the CDR3 is TGCGCCAGCAGCTTGGGGGGGCGTGACGCAGATACGCAGTATTTT. Translating gives CASSLGGRDADTQYF.

About this clonotype itself: It may be a read error: a sequence one base away is much more abundant. The chain links TRBV10-3 to TRBJ1-5; 7 bases are shared with TRBD1. Germline assignment: CDR1 ENHRY and CDR2 SYGVKD. The CDR3 contains 15 residues. In nucleotides, the CDR3 is TGTGCCATCAGTGAGTCGAAGGGGGCGAATCAGCCCCGGCATTTT. Its translation is CAISESKGANQPRHF.

About this clonotype: A read error may be the cause here, since a much bigger clone is one base away. The chain is built from TRBV7-2 and TRBJ1-2, with D possibly matching TRBD1 (6 bases). This CDR3 comprises 14 residues. Between the trimmed V and J ends, which lost 8 bases and 6 bases, there was a span of 19 bases. CDR1 and CDR2 (germline): SGHTA, FQGNSA. CDR3 amino acids: CASGSYGQSNGYTF. DNA for the CDR3: TGTGCCAGCGGCTCTTACGGACAGTCGAATGGCTACACCTTC.

In this sample, this clonotype turned up a few times. This chain links TRBV20-1 with TRBJ2-1; 15 positions match TRBD2. Germline values: CDR1 DFQATT, CDR2 SNEGSKA (reference sequence). V dropped 5 bases and J dropped 8; count of bases not matched to a gene: 7. The CDR3 totals 15 residues. For the CDR3, the DNA is TGCAGTGCTGAGTCGGGACTAGCGGGGGGCCATGAGCAGTTCTTC. It encodes CSAESGLAGGHEQFF.

The chain recombines TRBV7-2 with TRBJ2-3; D ambiguous. Germline V gene data show CDR1 as SGHTA and CDR2 as FQGNSA. The CDR3 sequence is 13 residues long. The ends were cut back, 0 bases at V and 4 bases at J, with 5 bases in the middle. The CDR3 sequence: CTSSLALSDTQYF. The DNA of the CDR3 is TGTACCAGCAGCTTAGCTCTCTCAGATACGCAGTATTTT.

This clonotype has a handful of counts. This chain joins TRBV2 and TRBJ1-4, with D unclear. This CDR3 is built from 14 residues. CDR1 is SNHLY, CDR2 FYNNEI, per germline. The germline V and J ends were trimmed by 1 base and 2 bases, with 5 bases remaining between them. CDR3 bases: TGTGCCAGCAGTGAAGTGGTCACTAATGAAAAACTGTTTTTT. It codes for CASSEVVTNEKLFF.

In this sample, this clonotype turned up many times. V is TRBV3-1 and J is TRBJ1-2; TRBD1 aligns across 9 bases. After removal of 4 bases from V and 11 bases from J, the junction contained 11 bases not matched to a gene. Germline V gene lookup returns CDR1 LGHDT and CDR2 YNNKEL (reference sequence). The CDR3 has 14 amino acids. CDR3 loop: CASSRDREVAGYTF. As DNA, the CDR3 is TGTGCCAGCAGCCGGGACAGGGAAGTCGCCGGGTACACCTTC.

In its sample, this clonotype was seen a few times. The V call is TRBV7-8, the J call TRBJ1-4, with a tentative D call TRBD1 (6 bases). The CDR3 spans 13 residues. Germline CDR1 is SGHVS and CDR2 is FQNEAQ. The ends were cut back, 0 bases at V and 8 bases at J, with 7 bases in the middle. The CDR3 DNA follows: TGTGCCAGCAGCTTAGCGCAGGGGGAAAAACTGTTTTTT. This sequence encodes CASSLAQGEKLFF. Drawing the rest from reference TRBV7-8 and TRBJ1-4, the complete variable domain is GAGVSQSPRYKVAKRGQDVALRCDPISGHVSLFWYQQALGQGPEFLTYFQNEAQLDKSGLPSDRFFAERPEGSVSTLKIQRTQQEDSAVYLCASSLAQGEKLFFGSGTQLSVL.

Many counts were recorded for this clonotype. This sequence joins TRBV15 and TRBJ2-7, with D unresolved. The CDR3 is 14 residues long. Germline CDR1 is LNHNV and CDR2 is YYDKDF (reference sequence). V lost 6 bases to trimming and J lost 2 bases, with 14 bases between them. The CDR3 loop is CATSNLTPPYEQYF. In DNA form, the CDR3 reads TGTGCCACCAGTAATTTGACACCTCCCTACGAGCAGTACTTC.

This clonotype has at least ten counts. The chain joins TRBV20-1 to TRBJ2-7, with TRBD1 identical over 9 bases. Germline CDR1 reads DFQATT; CDR2 reads SNEGSKA (reference sequence). The CDR3 covers 13 residues. V was pared by 5 bases and J by 5 bases, with 7 bases of the junction left unmatched. The CDR3 region has the DNA TGCAGTGCTGGGGACAGGGTAATTCACGAGCAGTACTTC. It encodes CSAGDRVIHEQYF.

In its sample, this clonotype was seen a few times. This chain connects TRBV7-2 to TRBJ2-1; 10 nucleotides line up with TRBD2. The CDR3 has 19 residues. Trimming at V came to 1 base and at J to 0 bases, leaving 9 bases not matched to a gene. Germline-derived CDR1 and CDR2 are SGHTA and FQGNSA. CDR3 in amino acids: CASSLDLAGVTSSYNEQFF. In DNA, the CDR3 is TGTGCCAGCAGCTTAGACCTAGCGGGGGTCACAAGCTCCTACAATGAGCAGTTCTTC.

The table lists this clonotype with a few counts. The chain uses TRBV5-1 and TRBJ1-6; D is unclear. V was trimmed by 4 bases and J by 10 bases, leaving 12 bases between them. This CDR3 region has 13 residues. CDR1 is SGHRS, CDR2 YFSETQ, per germline. CDR3 protein: CASSADRRSPLHF. The CDR3 bases are TGCGCCAGCAGCGCCGACCGAAGGTCACCCCTCCACTTT.

This clonotype was seen more than once but under ten times. J is TRBJ1-1 and V is TRBV10-3; weak D call: TRBD1 (5 bases). The CDR3 is made up of 16 amino acids. Germline V gives CDR1 ENHRY, CDR2 SYGVKD. Trimming removed 3 bases from V and 4 bases from J, with 18 bases in between. CDR3 coding DNA: TGTGCCATCAGTGATTCGGGGGGGAGAAGAGGCACTGAAGCTTTCTTT. Translating it yields CAISDSGGRRGTEAFF.

This clonotype was detected only a few times. This sequence joins TRBV29-1 and TRBJ2-7; D unresolved. This CDR3 has 11 amino acids. Germline V gene data show CDR1 as SQVTM and CDR2 as ANQGSEA. Trimming took 6 bases from V and 0 from J, leaving 6 bases between them. DNA of the CDR3: TGCAGCGTGGTGTCCTCCTACGAGCAGTACTTC. Protein product: CSVVSSYEQYF.

This chain connects TRBV20-1 to TRBJ1-1; D is perhaps TRBD1 (5 bases). The CDR3 is made up of 15 amino acids. From germline, CDR1 is DFQATT and CDR2 SNEGSKA (reference sequence). Between the trimmed V and J ends, which lost 0 bases and 1 base, there was a span of 12 bases. Here the CDR3 DNA reads TGCAGTGCTAGAGATCCCGGGGCCGAGAACACTGAAGCTTTCTTT. Amino acid sequence: CSARDPGAENTEAFF.

The CDR3 sequence: CASRNGDSLSGANVLTF. CDR3 DNA sequence: TGTGCCAGCCGGAACGGGGACTCCCTCTCTGGGGCCAACGTCCTGACTTTC. The chain joins TRBV6-2 or TRBV6-3 to TRBJ2-6, with D perhaps matching TRBD2 (6 bases). The germline V gene encodes CDR1 MNHEY and CDR2 SVGEGT. V lost 8 bases, J lost 0 bases, and 17 bases lay in between. This CDR3 region has 17 residues.

The table lists this clonotype with many counts. The junction departs from germline at one end; a sequencing error may be responsible. V is TRBV5-1 and J is TRBJ2-7; 7 bases line up with TRBD1. Looked up from germline, CDR1 is SGHRS and CDR2 is YFSETQ. The CDR3 length is 13 residues. CDR3 DNA: TGTGCCAGCAGTCCGGGACAGATCTACGAGCAGTACTTC. The encoded protein is CASSPGQIYEQYF.

This clonotype was seen once. A junction boundary mismatches the germline segment, possibly from a read error. The J gene is TRBJ2-1, the V gene TRBV6-1, with 14 bases identical to TRBD2. Germline V gene lookup returns CDR1 MNHNS and CDR2 SASEGT. The CDR3 has 16 amino acids. The CDR3 nucleotides are TGTGCCAGCAGCTTCGGACTAGCGGGGGGCTACGATGAGCAGTTCTTC. Translating gives CASSFGLAGGYDEQFF.